Listed here are 20 T cell receptor beta chains from one sample, sequenced in a study of control samples from healthy donors and cancer patients. Using immunoSEQ multiplex PCR, the repertoire was profiled, and TCRdb retains in-frame clones only, with some absent. The data show approximately 150,000 clones, roughly 89% seen once. Sequenced sample: blood. All receptors derive from a man aged 25-45 years in good health.

The chain carries TRBV19 and TRBJ1-6; D remains unclear. Germline V lookup: CDR1 LNHDA, CDR2 SQIVND (reference sequence). V dropped 8 bases and J dropped 8 bases, with 13 bases sitting between them. The CDR3 contains 13 residues. DNA of the CDR3: TGTGCCAGTTCCAACCAGGCAGATTCACCCCTCCACTTT. It encodes CASSNQADSPLHF.

The chain employs TRBV4-3 and TRBJ2-2, with D tentatively TRBD2 (7 bases). This CDR3 spans 16 amino acids. Trimming left V 2 bases short and J 7 bases short, with 17 bases between. CDR1 and CDR2 from the germline V gene are LGHNA and YSLEER. This CDR3 reads CASSQPVAGAVGELFF. The CDR3 DNA is TGCGCCAGCAGCCAACCCGTCGCGGGGGCAGTCGGGGAGCTGTTTTTT.

The chain carries TRBV7-8 and TRBJ2-7; weak D call: TRBD1 (6 bases). CDR3 length: 14 amino acids. V was pared by 1 base and J by 3 bases, with 10 bases between. Germline CDR1 SGHVS, CDR2 FQNEAQ. CDR3 DNA: TGTGCCAGCAGCTTAGACAGGGTGGACTACGAGCAGTACTTC. Its protein is CASSLDRVDYEQYF.

J is TRBJ1-5 and V is TRBV27; weak D call: TRBD1 (5 bases). This CDR3 has 13 residues. V gave up 5 bases and J gave up 7 bases, with 12 bases separating them. From germline, CDR1 is MNHEY and CDR2 SMNVEV (reference sequence). CDR3 sequence: CASSGTGGQPQHF. Written as DNA, the CDR3 is TGTGCCAGCAGTGGAACAGGAGGACAGCCCCAGCATTTT.

The sample holds a few counts of this clone. The chain links TRBV5-4 to TRBJ2-3; D is ambiguous. Germline V gives CDR1 SGHNT, CDR2 YYREEE (reference sequence). This CDR3 contains 14 residues. Trimming shortened V by 6 bases and J by 0 bases, and 11 bases separated the two germline ends. In DNA, the CDR3 is TGTGCCAGCACCGCGGCGCGAAGCACAGATACGCAGTATTTT. It is translated as CASTAARSTDTQYF.

J is TRBJ2-1 and V is TRBV2, with D uncertain. V was shortened by 2 bases and J by 3 bases, with 8 bases between the two germline ends. The CDR3 runs 14 residues. Germline CDR1 is SNHLY and CDR2 is FYNNEI. Here the CDR3 reads CASSEFLDYNEQFF. CDR3 nucleotide sequence: TGTGCCAGCAGTGAATTTCTGGACTACAATGAGCAGTTCTTC.

The chain joins TRBV5-8 to TRBJ2-5; 9 nucleotides align to TRBD1. The V gene's germline CDR1 is SGHTS and CDR2 YDEGEE. CDR3 length: 13 amino acids. Trimming at V came to 4 bases and at J to 5 bases, leaving 3 bases not matched to a gene. Written as DNA, the CDR3 is TGTGCCAGCAGCAGGGACAGGGTGGAGACCCAGTACTTC. It specifies CASSRDRVETQYF.

This chain links TRBV7-9 with TRBJ1-1, with TRBD1 identical over 7 bases. The trim removed 5 bases at V and 10 bases at J, leaving 7 bases unmatched. The germline gives CDR1 SEHNR, CDR2 FQNEAQ (reference sequence). The CDR3 runs 12 residues. CDR3 in amino acids: CASSPRQGRAFF. CDR3 sequence (DNA): TGTGCCAGCAGCCCTCGACAGGGTCGAGCTTTCTTT.

The chain joins TRBV23-1 to TRBJ1-5; D gene uncertain. TRBV23-1 is known as an ORF, though its function is uncertain. V lost 5 bases to trimming and J lost 2 bases, with 10 bases between them. This CDR3 is 14 amino acids long. Here the CDR3 reads CASSARLGNQPQHF. CDR3 nucleotide sequence: TGCGCCAGCAGTGCTCGGTTGGGCAATCAGCCCCAGCATTTT.

A remark on this clone: Compared with germline, one end of the junction differs, possibly owing to a read error. The chain employs TRBV7-9 and TRBJ1-4; the D gene is possibly TRBD1 (5 bases). Germline V gene lookup returns CDR1 SEHNR and CDR2 FQNEAQ (reference sequence). This CDR3 has 15 amino acids. This CDR3 is CVSNDWDGENEKLFF. CDR3 DNA sequence: TGTGTCAGCAACGACTGGGACGGAGAAAATGAAAAACTGTTTTTT.

The V gene is TRBV10-3, the J gene TRBJ2-5; D call uncertain. The ends were cut back, 4 bases at V and 5 bases at J, with 8 bases in the middle. The CDR3 covers 12 residues. Germline CDR1 is ENHRY and CDR2 is SYGVKD. CDR3 region: CAISGPDETQYF. The CDR3 DNA reads as TGTGCCATCAGTGGTCCCGACGAGACCCAGTACTTC.

V and J are TRBV18 and TRBJ1-1; perhaps TRBD1 as D (5 bases). This CDR3 is 15 amino acids long. Trimming pared 4 bases from V and 1 base from J, leaving 13 bases between. From germline, CDR1 is KGHSH and CDR2 LQKENI. Written as DNA, the CDR3 is TGTGCCAGCTCACTGGGCAGGGCAGGGAACACTGAAGCTTTCTTT. The encoded protein is CASSLGRAGNTEAFF.

V gene TRBV7-8 combines with J gene TRBJ1-3, with D unresolved. V shed 0 bases and J shed 2 bases, with 23 bases lying between them. The CDR3 loop spans 20 amino acids. CDR1 is SGHVS, CDR2 FQNEAQ, per germline. The CDR3: CASSLAFGWQEPSTGNTIYF. CDR3 DNA: TGTGCCAGCAGCTTAGCTTTTGGTTGGCAGGAACCATCCACTGGAAACACCATATATTTT.

The chain combines TRBV11-1 with TRBJ2-2, with D unresolved. V gave up 5 bases and J gave up 2 bases, with 9 bases separating them. The CDR3 totals 14 residues. CDR1 is SGHAT and CDR2 is FQDESV in the germline V gene (reference sequence). CDR3 residues: CASSRDLNTGELFF. In nucleotides, the CDR3 is TGTGCCAGCAGCCGAGACTTAAACACCGGGGAGCTGTTTTTT.

The V call is TRBV4-1, the J call TRBJ1-5; D gene ambiguous. CDR1 and CDR2 (germline): MGHRA, YSYEKL. V lost 0 bases, J lost 8 bases, and 11 bases lay in between. The CDR3 spans 14 residues. The CDR3 sequence: CASSQDEAVKPQHF. The CDR3 DNA reads as TGCGCCAGCAGCCAAGATGAGGCGGTTAAGCCCCAGCATTTT.

Here the CDR3 reads CSVRFWEDQQYF. CDR3 DNA: TGCAGCGTTCGCTTTTGGGAGGATCAGCAGTACTTC. The chain combines TRBV29-1 with TRBJ2-7; the D gene is possibly TRBD2 (6 bases). The germline CDR1 and CDR2 sequences are SQVTM and ANQGSEA. CDR3 length equals 12 residues. V lost 5 bases, J lost 8 bases, and 16 bases lay in between.

V and J are TRBV19 and TRBJ1-5; D is unclear. Germline V gene data show CDR1 as LNHDA and CDR2 as SQIVND (reference sequence). The CDR3 consists of 12 residues. V lost 6 bases to trimming and J lost 2 bases, with 5 bases between them. DNA for the CDR3: TGTGCCAGTAGGATCGGCAATCAGCCCCAGCATTTT. Translating gives CASRIGNQPQHF.

CDR3 sequence: CASSRTSGEYEQYF. The DNA of the CDR3 is TGTGCCAGCAGTCGGACTAGCGGAGAGTACGAGCAGTACTTC. This chain connects TRBV11-3 to TRBJ2-7; TRBD2 matches at 10 bases. V was pared by 6 bases and J by 4 bases, with 6 bases of the junction left unmatched. CDR3 length: 14 residues. Germline values: CDR1 SGHNT, CDR2 YENEEA.

This chain connects TRBV4-3 to TRBJ2-1; maybe TRBD2 (6 bases). V was trimmed by 3 bases and J by 3 bases, leaving 15 bases between them. The CDR3 has 16 residues. The V gene's germline CDR1 is LGHNA and CDR2 YSLEER. The DNA for the CDR3 is TGCGCCAGCAGCCAGGTGGAGGGCGGTCTCTACAATGAGCAGTTCTTC. It yields the protein CASSQVEGGLYNEQFF.

The chain recombines TRBV28 with TRBJ2-3; TRBD2 agrees at 8 bases. Germline values: CDR1 MDHEN, CDR2 SYDVKM. The V gene end was trimmed by 6 bases and the J gene end by 5 bases; junction bases not matched to a gene: 4. CDR3 length equals 13 residues. This CDR3 reads CASSRLARDTQYF. The CDR3 coding sequence is TGTGCCAGCAGCAGACTAGCGAGAGATACGCAGTATTTT.